The rows below give T cell receptor beta chains drawn from one sample of a study of blood T cell repertoires in COVID-19. Sequenced by immunoSEQ multiplex PCR; TCRdb stores in-frame clones only, minus some. The sample lists around 190,000 clones; 85% were seen once. The sequencing input was peripheral blood. Every receptor here comes from a woman of 80 years or more with acute or convalescent COVID-19. CDR3s include the opening cysteine and the closing phenylalanine or tryptophan. D genes are given only for firm matches. Expanded clones are given a class, and other clones once, few, many or no size at all.

CDR3aa: CASSSTGEAYNEQFF; CDR3nt: TGTGCCAGCAGCTCTACAGGGGAGGCGTACAATGAGCAGTTCTTC; j_gene: TRBJ2-1; abundance: .; d_gene: .; v_gene: TRBV7-2
CDR3aa: CASSLVLAGETQYF; CDR3nt: TGCGCCAGCAGCTTGGTCCTAGCGGGAGAGACCCAGTACTTC; j_gene: TRBJ2-5; abundance: .; d_gene: TRBD2; v_gene: TRBV5-1
CDR3aa: CASSQDQASGEYEQYF; CDR3nt: TGTGCCAGCAGCCAAGATCAAGCTAGCGGAGAATACGAGCAGTACTTC; j_gene: TRBJ2-7; abundance: once; d_gene: TRBD2; v_gene: TRBV4-2
CDR3aa: CASSAYNEQFF; CDR3nt: TGTGCCAGCAGCGCCTACAATGAGCAGTTCTTC; j_gene: TRBJ2-1; abundance: .; d_gene: .; v_gene: TRBV2
CDR3aa: CASSEQGVGNTEAFF; CDR3nt: TGTGCCAGCAGCGAACAGGGGGTGGGGAACACTGAAGCTTTCTTT; j_gene: TRBJ1-1; abundance: few; d_gene: TRBD1; v_gene: TRBV7-2
CDR3aa: CASSRSTEAFF; CDR3nt: TGTGCCAGTAGTAGGAGCACTGAAGCTTTCTTT; j_gene: TRBJ1-1; abundance: .; d_gene: .; v_gene: TRBV19
CDR3aa: CASSSTVSGANVLTF; CDR3nt: TGTGCCAGCAGCTCGACAGTCTCTGGGGCCAACGTCCTGACTTTC; j_gene: TRBJ2-6; abundance: few; d_gene: .; v_gene: TRBV7-3
CDR3aa: CASSLQENQPQHF; CDR3nt: TGTGCCAGCAGTCTACAGGAGAATCAGCCCCAGCATTTT; j_gene: TRBJ1-5; abundance: .; d_gene: .; v_gene: TRBV7-2
CDR3aa: CSVEDPTGGVHGQYF; CDR3nt: TGCAGCGTTGAAGATCCGACAGGGGGCGTACACGGGCAGTACTTC; j_gene: TRBJ2-7; abundance: .; d_gene: TRBD1; v_gene: TRBV29-1
CDR3aa: CASSHRREPSNQPQHF; CDR3nt: TGTGCCAGCAGCCATCGGCGGGAGCCTAGCAATCAGCCCCAGCATTTT; j_gene: TRBJ1-5; abundance: .; d_gene: .; v_gene: TRBV6-2/TRBV6-3
CDR3aa: CASRGQGAGGYTF; CDR3nt: TGTGCCAGCAGAGGACAGGGGGCGGGTGGCTACACCTTC; j_gene: TRBJ1-2; abundance: .; d_gene: TRBD1; v_gene: TRBV6-5
CDR3aa: CASSPLMNTEAFF; CDR3nt: TGTGCCAGCAGTCCACTTATGAACACTGAAGCTTTCTTT; j_gene: TRBJ1-1; abundance: .; d_gene: .; v_gene: TRBV2
CDR3aa: CSVTQGTGANVLTF; CDR3nt: TGCAGCGTTACCCAGGGAACAGGGGCCAACGTCCTGACTTTC; j_gene: TRBJ2-6; abundance: .; d_gene: .; v_gene: TRBV29-1
CDR3aa: CASSQEAAANTEAFF; CDR3nt: TGTGCCAGCAGCCAAGAGGCGGCCGCGAACACTGAAGCTTTCTTT; j_gene: TRBJ1-1; abundance: once; d_gene: .; v_gene: TRBV4-2
CDR3aa: CASSPFTGGSGNTIYF; CDR3nt: TGTGCCAGCTCACCATTCACAGGGGGCTCTGGAAACACCATATATTTT; j_gene: TRBJ1-3; abundance: once; d_gene: TRBD1; v_gene: TRBV18
CDR3aa: CATSEGVAGGLETQYF; CDR3nt: TGTGCCACCAGTGAGGGAGTAGCGGGAGGGTTGGAGACCCAGTACTTC; j_gene: TRBJ2-5; abundance: .; d_gene: TRBD2; v_gene: TRBV24-1
CDR3aa: CASIPAGMVQPQHF; CDR3nt: TGTGCCAGCATCCCAGCGGGGATGGTCCAGCCCCAGCATTTT; j_gene: TRBJ1-5; abundance: .; d_gene: .; v_gene: TRBV28
CDR3aa: CASSLGGSTEAFF; CDR3nt: TGTGCCAGCAGTTTAGGAGGGTCTACTGAAGCTTTCTTT; j_gene: TRBJ1-1; abundance: .; d_gene: .; v_gene: TRBV9
CDR3aa: CSVVGGGQPQHF; CDR3nt: TGCAGCGTTGTAGGGGGCGGACAGCCCCAGCATTTT; j_gene: TRBJ1-5; abundance: .; d_gene: TRBD1; v_gene: TRBV29-1
CDR3aa: CASLSLGQGVNYGYTF; CDR3nt: TGTGCCAGCCTAAGCCTGGGACAGGGGGTTAACTATGGCTACACCTTC; j_gene: TRBJ1-2; abundance: .; d_gene: TRBD1; v_gene: TRBV6-6
CDR3aa: CAGALENAGELFF; CDR3nt: TGTGCCGGGGCTTTAGAGAACGCCGGGGAGCTGTTTTTT; j_gene: TRBJ2-2; abundance: .; d_gene: .; v_gene: TRBV7-9
CDR3aa: CASRKAGLTGELFF; CDR3nt: TGTGCCAGCAGAAAGGCGGGATTGACCGGGGAGCTGTTTTTT; j_gene: TRBJ2-2; abundance: .; d_gene: .; v_gene: TRBV27